A selection of T cell receptor beta chains follows, all from one sample in a study of regulatory T cells in long-lasting Graves disease. TCRdb processed the multiplex PCR reads anew with MiXCR; each CDR3 protein has one entry. The profile covers approximately 310,000 distinct CDR3 sequences, with 15% to 20% appearing a single time and about 39% taken by the ten largest. The material sequenced was peripheral blood mononuclear cells (PBMCs), taken at new diagnosis, from a patient treated with antithyroid drugs. These receptors originate from a female donor with Graves disease. Each CDR3 is given with its conserved first and last residue. The D gene is left open where the match is weak. Size is omitted from some rows. Given values are once, few, many or a class for expanded clones.

TRBJ2-2 TRBV30 TRBD2 . TGTGCCTGGAGTGTGGAGCTAGCGGGAGACTCTACCGGGGAGCTGTTTTTT CAWSVELAGDSTGELFF
TRBJ2-3 TRBV10-2 TRBD1 . TGCGCCAGCAGACAGGGGGCCTCAGATACGCAGTATTTT CASRQGASDTQYF
TRBJ2-3 TRBV28 . many TGTGCCAGCAACGCTTTCGGGGAGGGCACAGATACGCAGTATTTT CASNAFGEGTDTQYF
TRBJ2-2 TRBV24-1 TRBD2 . TGTGCCACCGGACTAGCGGCGACCGGGGAGCTGTTTTTT CATGLAATGELFF
TRBJ1-1 TRBV2 TRBD1 many TGTGCCAGCAGGCCCACAGGGGACACTGAAGCTTTCTTT CASRPTGDTEAFF
TRBJ2-1 TRBV7-2 TRBD2 few TGTGCCAGCAGCTTCTCGGGGGGGACTAGCGGGAGTTGGTCGAGCTCCTACAATGAGCAGTTCTTC CASSFSGGTSGSWSSSYNEQFF
TRBJ2-3 TRBV19 TRBD1 . TGTGCCAGTACCAAGGCGGGACAGGGGACAGATACGCAGTATTTT CASTKAGQGTDTQYF
TRBJ2-3 TRBV14 TRBD1 many TGTGCCAGCAGGCCAGGGGGCGCAGATACGCAGTATTTT CASRPGGADTQYF
TRBJ1-1 TRBV5-1 . . TGCGCCAGTACGGACAGAAGGGTAGGTTCGGAGGCTGAAGCTTTCTTT CASTDRRVGSEAEAFF
TRBJ2-1 TRBV19 TRBD2 many TGTGCCACCGGACTAGCGGGAGTTTTTTACAATGAGCAGTTCTTC CATGLAGVFYNEQFF
TRBJ2-7 TRBV20-1 TRBD2 . TGCAGTGCTAGTGGTGCGACTAGCGGAACCTACGAGCAGTACTTC CSASGATSGTYEQYF
TRBJ2-3 TRBV6-2/TRBV6-3 . many TGTGCCAGCAGTTACCCAGAAATTCTAGATGAGGATACGCAGTATTTT CASSYPEILDEDTQYF
TRBJ1-4 TRBV4-1 . few TGCGCCAGCAGGCGGGACCTCGAAAGTCCCGTCGCGGAAAAACTGTTTTTT CASRRDLESPVAEKLFF
TRBJ2-6 TRBV24-1 TRBD1 . TGTGCCACCAGTGATCGGACCGGGACAGGGGCCTCTGGGGCCAACGTCCTGACTTTC CATSDRTGTGASGANVLTF
TRBJ2-7 TRBV7-2 TRBD2 . TGTGCCAGCAGCCCGGACTGGGCGGGAGTCGTTTCCTACGAGCAGTACTTC CASSPDWAGVVSYEQYF
TRBJ2-1 TRBV5-6 . few TGTGCCAGCAGCCCCGGGACGGATTACAATGAGCAGTTCTTC CASSPGTDYNEQFF
TRBJ2-3 TRBV11-1 . many TGTGCCAGCAGCTTGGGGGCGACTAGTGGCATTACAGATACGCAGTATTTT CASSLGATSGITDTQYF
TRBJ2-1 TRBV10-3 TRBD2 . TGTGCCATCAGCTCATCCCCGGGACTAGCGGGATTTAATGAGCAGTTCTTC CAISSSPGLAGFNEQFF
TRBJ2-2 TRBV19 . many TGTGCCAGTAGAAAACGGCAGGGAAGCGCCGGGGAGCTGTTTTTT CASRKRQGSAGELFF
TRBJ1-2 TRBV7-9 . few TGTGCCAGCAGCGGCGGCTACACCTTC CASSGGYTF
TRBJ2-3 TRBV5-1 . . TGCGCCAGCAGCCCCACCCGACAGCGAATCAAGTATTTT CASSPTRQRIKYF
TRBJ2-6 TRBV25-1 . few TGTGCCAGCAGTGAATTTGGGGCCCACTCTGTAGCTGGGGCCAACGTCCTGACTTTC CASSEFGAHSVAGANVLTF
TRBJ2-1 TRBV29-1 . many TGCAGCGTTGAATTGGAGGGGGCCTACAATGAGCAGTTCTTC CSVELEGAYNEQFF
TRBJ2-7 TRBV9 . . TGTGCCAGCAGCGTAGGGGAGACAGTCCGCTACGAGCAGTACTTC CASSVGETVRYEQYF
TRBJ2-7 TRBV19 . many TGTGCCAGTAGTAATTCCTTTTCGAGCTCCTACGAGCAGTACTTC CASSNSFSSSYEQYF
TRBJ2-7 TRBV29-1 . many TGCAGCGTTGAGTTCGGGCCAGAGGGGCAGTACTTC CSVEFGPEGQYF
TRBJ1-5 TRBV28 . many TGTGCCAGCAGTTTGCTTCAGGAACCGAGCAATCAGCCCCAGCATTTT CASSLLQEPSNQPQHF
TRBJ1-4 TRBV2 . many TGTGCCAGCAGTGAAGGGTTGTATGAAAAACTGTTTTTT CASSEGLYEKLFF
TRBJ2-7 TRBV29-1 . many TGCAGCGTTTGGGACGGATCCTACGAGCAGTACTTC CSVWDGSYEQYF
TRBJ2-1 TRBV9 . . TGTGCCAGCAGCGTAGAGGAGATGATGGCTGAGCAGTTCTTC CASSVEEMMAEQFF
TRBJ2-2 TRBV5-5 . many TGTGCCAGCAGCTTGGAGGCAGGGGTCGCCGGGGAGCTGTTTTTT CASSLEAGVAGELFF
TRBJ1-4 TRBV28 . many TGTGCCAGCAGTTTTGCCCCGACTAATGAAAAACTGTTTTTT CASSFAPTNEKLFF
TRBJ1-1 TRBV5-1 . few TGCGCCAGCAGCTTGGGGAAATGGGGCACTGAAGCTTTCTTT CASSLGKWGTEAFF
TRBJ1-1 TRBV11-1 . many TGTGCCAGCAGCTTAGATAAGGATAAATCGAACACTGAAGCTTTCTTT CASSLDKDKSNTEAFF
TRBJ1-5 TRBV3-1 . . TGTGCCAGCAGCCAAGCTTCCTCGAATCAGCCCCAGCATTTT CASSQASSNQPQHF
TRBJ2-1 TRBV5-1 TRBD2 . TGCGCCAGCAGCTTGGGGGCGGGAGAGGGTGAGCAGTTCTTC CASSLGAGEGEQFF
TRBJ2-5 TRBV6-2/TRBV6-3 . many TGTGCCAGTGTACCGGCCCGACCGGAGACCCAGTACTTC CASVPARPETQYF
TRBJ2-3 TRBV18 . many TGTGCCAGCTCACCCGAAGATGATACGCAGTATTTT CASSPEDDTQYF
TRBJ1-5 TRBV6-2/TRBV6-3 . few TGTGCCAGCAGTTACTCACAGGTCTACAATCAGCCCCAGCATTTT CASSYSQVYNQPQHF
TRBJ2-6 TRBV6-4 . few TGTGCCAGCGAACCGGGACAACAGTCTGGGGCCAACGTCCTGACTTTC CASEPGQQSGANVLTF
TRBJ2-7 TRBV12-5 . many TGTGCTAGTGGAGACGTCGGAGTAAAGAACGAGCAGTACTTC CASGDVGVKNEQYF
TRBJ2-3 TRBV7-9 . many TGTGCCAGCAGTTCGACTGTCACAGATACGCAGTATTTT CASSSTVTDTQYF
TRBJ2-1 TRBV27 TRBD2 few TGTGCCAGCAGTCCACCAGGACTAGTAGTCGGTGAGCAGTTCTTC CASSPPGLVVGEQFF
TRBJ2-1 TRBV28 TRBD2 many TGTGCCAGCAGCCCCGGGACTAGCGGGAGTAATGAGCAGTTCTTC CASSPGTSGSNEQFF
TRBJ2-4 TRBV6-5 . . TGTGCCAGCAGTTACACCCCGGCAGGGTCGGTTAACATTCAGTACTTC CASSYTPAGSVNIQYF
TRBJ1-2 TRBV29-1 . many TGCAGCGTTGGGACGGTTGTTGGCTACACCTTC CSVGTVVGYTF
TRBJ1-2 TRBV19 . many TGTGCCAGTATTGACCACATCTATGGCTACACCTTC CASIDHIYGYTF
TRBJ1-1 TRBV5-6 . many TGTGCCAGCAGCTCCGACAGTGCCGGTGAAGCTTTCTTT CASSSDSAGEAFF
TRBJ2-1 TRBV28 . many TGTGCCAGCAGCCCTGGTACTAAGGGTGAGCAGTTCTTC CASSPGTKGEQFF